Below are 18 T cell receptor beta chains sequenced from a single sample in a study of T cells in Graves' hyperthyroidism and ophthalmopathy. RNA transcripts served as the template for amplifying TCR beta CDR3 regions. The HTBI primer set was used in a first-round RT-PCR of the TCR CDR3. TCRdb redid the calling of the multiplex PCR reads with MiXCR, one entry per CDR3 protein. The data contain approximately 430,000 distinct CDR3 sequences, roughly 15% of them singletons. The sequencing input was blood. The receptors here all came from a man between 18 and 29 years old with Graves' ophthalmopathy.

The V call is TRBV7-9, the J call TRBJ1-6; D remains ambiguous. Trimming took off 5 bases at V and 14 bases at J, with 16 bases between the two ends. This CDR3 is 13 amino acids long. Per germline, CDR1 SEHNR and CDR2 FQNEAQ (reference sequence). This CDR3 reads CASSVSTPFSLHF. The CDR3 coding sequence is TGTGCCAGCAGCGTCTCGACACCCTTTTCCCTCCACTTT.

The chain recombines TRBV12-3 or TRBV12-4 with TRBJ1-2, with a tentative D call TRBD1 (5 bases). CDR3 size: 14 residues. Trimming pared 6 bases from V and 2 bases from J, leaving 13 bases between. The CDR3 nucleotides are TGTGCCAGCAGCGTAGATCAGGGCAACTATGGCTACACCTTC. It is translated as CASSVDQGNYGYTF.

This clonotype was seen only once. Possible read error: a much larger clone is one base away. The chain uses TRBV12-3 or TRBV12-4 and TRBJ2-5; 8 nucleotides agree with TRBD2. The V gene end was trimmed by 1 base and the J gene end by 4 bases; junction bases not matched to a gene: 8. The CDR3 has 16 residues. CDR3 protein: CASSLGNGGVRETQYF. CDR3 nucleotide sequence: TGTGCCAGCAGTTTAGGGAACGGGGGGGTGCGAGAGACCCAGTACTTC.

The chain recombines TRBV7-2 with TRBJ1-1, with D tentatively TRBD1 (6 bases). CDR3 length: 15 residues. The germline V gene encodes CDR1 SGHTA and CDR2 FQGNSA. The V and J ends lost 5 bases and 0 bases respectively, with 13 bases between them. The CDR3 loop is CASSPGTYMNTEAFF. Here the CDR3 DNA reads TGTGCCAGCAGCCCCGGGACATACATGAACACTGAAGCTTTCTTT.

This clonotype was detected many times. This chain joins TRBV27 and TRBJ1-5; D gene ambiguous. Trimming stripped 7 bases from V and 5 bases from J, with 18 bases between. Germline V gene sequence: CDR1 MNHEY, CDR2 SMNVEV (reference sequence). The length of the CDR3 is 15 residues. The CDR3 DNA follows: TGTGCCAGCACCCGCATTGGAGAGGGCCATCAGCCCCAGCATTTT. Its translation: CASTRIGEGHQPQHF.

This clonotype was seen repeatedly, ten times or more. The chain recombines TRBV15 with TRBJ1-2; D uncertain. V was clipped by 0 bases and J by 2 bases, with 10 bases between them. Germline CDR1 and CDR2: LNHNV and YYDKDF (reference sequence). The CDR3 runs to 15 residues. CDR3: CATSRDRQLNYGYTF. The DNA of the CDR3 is TGTGCCACCAGCAGAGACCGCCAACTAAACTATGGCTACACCTTC.

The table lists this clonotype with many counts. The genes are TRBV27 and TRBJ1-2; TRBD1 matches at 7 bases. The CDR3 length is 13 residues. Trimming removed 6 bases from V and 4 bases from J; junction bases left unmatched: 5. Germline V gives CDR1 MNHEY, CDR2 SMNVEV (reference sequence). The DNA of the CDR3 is TGTGCCAGCAGACCCAGGGGGATCTATGGCTACACCTTC. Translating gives CASRPRGIYGYTF.

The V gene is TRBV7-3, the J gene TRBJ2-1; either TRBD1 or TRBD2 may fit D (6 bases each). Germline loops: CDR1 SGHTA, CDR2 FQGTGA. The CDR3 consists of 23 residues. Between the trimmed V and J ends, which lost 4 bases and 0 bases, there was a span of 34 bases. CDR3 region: CASSSWQLPPDNTRGVSYNEQFF. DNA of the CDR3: TGTGCCAGCAGCTCGTGGCAACTCCCCCCGGACAACACTAGGGGGGTCTCCTACAATGAGCAGTTCTTC.

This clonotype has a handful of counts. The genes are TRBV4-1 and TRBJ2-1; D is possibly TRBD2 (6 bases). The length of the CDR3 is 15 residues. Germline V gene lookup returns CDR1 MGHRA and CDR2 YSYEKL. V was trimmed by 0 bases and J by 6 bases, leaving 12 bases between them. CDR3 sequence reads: CASSQDGGGTNEQFF. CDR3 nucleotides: TGCGCCAGCAGCCAAGATGGAGGCGGGACCAATGAGCAGTTCTTC.

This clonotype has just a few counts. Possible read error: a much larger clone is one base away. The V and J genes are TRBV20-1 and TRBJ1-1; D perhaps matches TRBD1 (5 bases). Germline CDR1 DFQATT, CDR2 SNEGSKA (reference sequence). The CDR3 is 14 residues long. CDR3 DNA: TGCAGTGCTAGAGGAGACAGCATGAACACTGAAGCTCTCTTT. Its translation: CSARGDSMNTEALF.

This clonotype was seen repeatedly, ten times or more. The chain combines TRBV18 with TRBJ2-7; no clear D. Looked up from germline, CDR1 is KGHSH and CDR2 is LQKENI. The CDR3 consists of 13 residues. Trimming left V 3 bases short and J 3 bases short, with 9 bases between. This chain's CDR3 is CASSPMENYEQYF. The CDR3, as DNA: TGTGCCAGCTCACCGATGGAGAACTACGAGCAGTACTTC. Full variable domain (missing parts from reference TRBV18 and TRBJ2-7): NAGVMQNPRHLVRRRGQEARLRCSPMKGHSHVYWYRQLPEEGLKFMVYLQKENIIDESGMPKERFSAEFPKEGPSILRIQQVVRGDSAAYFCASSPMENYEQYFGPGTRLTVT.

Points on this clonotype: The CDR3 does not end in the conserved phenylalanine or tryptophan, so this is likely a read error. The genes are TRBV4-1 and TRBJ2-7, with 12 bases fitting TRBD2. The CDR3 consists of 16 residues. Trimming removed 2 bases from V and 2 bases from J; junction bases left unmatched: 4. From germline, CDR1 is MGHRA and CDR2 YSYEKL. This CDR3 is CASSQRTSGTPYEQYL. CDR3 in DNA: TGCGCCAGCAGCCAACGGACTAGCGGGACCCCCTACGAGCAGTACCTC.

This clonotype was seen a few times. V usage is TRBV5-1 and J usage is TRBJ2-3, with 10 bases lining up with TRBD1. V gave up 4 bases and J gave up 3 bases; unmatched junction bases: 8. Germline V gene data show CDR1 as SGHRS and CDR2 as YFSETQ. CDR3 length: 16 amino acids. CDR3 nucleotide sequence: TGCGCCAGCAGCCCTGGGACAGGGGAGGTGACAGATACGCAGTATTTT. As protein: CASSPGTGEVTDTQYF.

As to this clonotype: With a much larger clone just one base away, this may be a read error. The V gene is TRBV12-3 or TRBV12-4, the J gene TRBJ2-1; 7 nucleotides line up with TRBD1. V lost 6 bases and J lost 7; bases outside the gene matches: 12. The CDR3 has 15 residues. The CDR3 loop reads CASSSRQGSRNEQFF. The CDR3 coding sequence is TGTGCCAGCAGCTCCAGACAGGGATCCCGGAATGAGCAGTTCTTC.

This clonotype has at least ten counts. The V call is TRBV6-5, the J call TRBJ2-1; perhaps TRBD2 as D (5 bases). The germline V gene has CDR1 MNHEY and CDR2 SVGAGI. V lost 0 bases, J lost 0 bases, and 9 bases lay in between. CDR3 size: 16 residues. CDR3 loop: CASSYSQAASYNEQFF. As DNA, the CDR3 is TGTGCCAGCAGTTACTCCCAAGCGGCCTCCTACAATGAGCAGTTCTTC.

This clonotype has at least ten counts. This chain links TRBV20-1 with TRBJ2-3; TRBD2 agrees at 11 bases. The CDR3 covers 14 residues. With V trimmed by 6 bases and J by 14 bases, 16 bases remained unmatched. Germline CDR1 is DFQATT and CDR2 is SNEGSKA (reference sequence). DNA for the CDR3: TGCAGTGCCCCTAGCGGGGGGCGGCTGAAAGAACGGTATTTT. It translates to CSAPSGGRLKERYF.

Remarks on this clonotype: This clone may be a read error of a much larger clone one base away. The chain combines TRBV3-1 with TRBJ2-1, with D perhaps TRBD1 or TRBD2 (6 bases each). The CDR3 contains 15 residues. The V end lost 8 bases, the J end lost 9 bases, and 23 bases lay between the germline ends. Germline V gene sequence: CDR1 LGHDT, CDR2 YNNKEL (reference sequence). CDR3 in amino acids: CASSPAQGHSGEQFF. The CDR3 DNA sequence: TGTGCCAGCTCACCGGCACAGGGCCATAGCGGTGAGCAGTTCTTC.

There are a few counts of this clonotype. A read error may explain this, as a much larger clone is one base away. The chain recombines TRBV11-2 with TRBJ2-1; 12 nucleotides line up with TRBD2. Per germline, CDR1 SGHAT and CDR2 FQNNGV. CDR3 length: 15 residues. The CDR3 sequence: CASRKLAGGGDEQSF. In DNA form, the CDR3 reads TGTGCCAGCAGGAAACTAGCGGGAGGTGGTGATGAGCAGTCCTTC.